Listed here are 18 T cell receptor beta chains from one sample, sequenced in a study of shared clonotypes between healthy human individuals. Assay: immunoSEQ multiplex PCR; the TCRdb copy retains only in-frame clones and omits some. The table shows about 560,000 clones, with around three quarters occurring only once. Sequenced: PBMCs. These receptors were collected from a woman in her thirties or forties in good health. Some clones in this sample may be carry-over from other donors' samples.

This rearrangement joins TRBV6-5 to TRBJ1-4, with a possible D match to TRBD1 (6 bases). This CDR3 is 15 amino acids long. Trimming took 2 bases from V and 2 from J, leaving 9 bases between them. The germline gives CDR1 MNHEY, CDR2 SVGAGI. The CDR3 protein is CASSYGGLTNEKLFF. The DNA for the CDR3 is TGTGCCAGCAGTTACGGGGGCCTCACTAATGAAAAACTGTTTTTT.

The DNA for the CDR3 is TGTGCCACAACCGGGACTAGCGATGAGCAGTTCTTC. It encodes CATTGTSDEQFF. The V gene is TRBV10-3, the J gene TRBJ2-1; 10 bases match TRBD2. Looked up from germline, CDR1 is ENHRY and CDR2 is SYGVKD. V dropped 10 bases and J dropped 8; count of bases not matched to a gene: 5. The CDR3 runs 12 residues.

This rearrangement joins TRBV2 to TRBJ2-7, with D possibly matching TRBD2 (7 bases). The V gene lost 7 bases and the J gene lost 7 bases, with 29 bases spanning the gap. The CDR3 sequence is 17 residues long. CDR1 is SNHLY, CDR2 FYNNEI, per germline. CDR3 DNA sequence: TGTGCCAGCAAAGGTGGAGCGGGATCCCTGGGAGGGGGGGAGCAGTACTTC. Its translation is CASKGGAGSLGGGEQYF. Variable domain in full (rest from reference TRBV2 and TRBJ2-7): EPEVTQTPSHQVTQMGQEVILRCVPISNHLYFYWYRQILGQKVEFLVSFYNNEISEKSEIFDDQFSVERPDGSNFTLKIRSTKLEDSAMYFCASKGGAGSLGGGEQYFGPGTRLTVT.

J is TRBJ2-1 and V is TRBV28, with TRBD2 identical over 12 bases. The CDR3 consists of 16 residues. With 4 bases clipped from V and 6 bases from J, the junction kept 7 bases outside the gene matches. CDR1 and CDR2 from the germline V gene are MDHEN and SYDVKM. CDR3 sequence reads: CASSSPSGRASNEQFF. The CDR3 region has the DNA TGTGCCAGCAGTTCGCCTAGCGGGAGGGCCAGCAATGAGCAGTTCTTC.

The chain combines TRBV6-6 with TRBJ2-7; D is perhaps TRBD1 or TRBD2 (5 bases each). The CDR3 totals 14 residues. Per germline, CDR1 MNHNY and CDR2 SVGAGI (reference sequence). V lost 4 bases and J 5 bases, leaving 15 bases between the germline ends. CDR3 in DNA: TGTGCCAGCAGTTCCCCGCCAGGGCGGGACGAGCAGTACTTC. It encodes CASSSPPGRDEQYF.

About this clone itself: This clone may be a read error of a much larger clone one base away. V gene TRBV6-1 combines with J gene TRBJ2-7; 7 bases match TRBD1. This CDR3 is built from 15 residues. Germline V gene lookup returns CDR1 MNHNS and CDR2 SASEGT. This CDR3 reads CASSVGTANTYGQYF. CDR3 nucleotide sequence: TGTGCCAGCAGTGTAGGGACAGCTAACACCTACGGGCAGTACTTC.

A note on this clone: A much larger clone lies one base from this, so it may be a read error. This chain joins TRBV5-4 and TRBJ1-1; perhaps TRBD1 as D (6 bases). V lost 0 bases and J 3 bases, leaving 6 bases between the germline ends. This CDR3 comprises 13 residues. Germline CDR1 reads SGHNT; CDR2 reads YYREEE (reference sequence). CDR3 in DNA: TGTGCCAGCAGCTTGGGACAGGACACTGAAGCTTTCTTT. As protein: CASSLGQDTEAFF.

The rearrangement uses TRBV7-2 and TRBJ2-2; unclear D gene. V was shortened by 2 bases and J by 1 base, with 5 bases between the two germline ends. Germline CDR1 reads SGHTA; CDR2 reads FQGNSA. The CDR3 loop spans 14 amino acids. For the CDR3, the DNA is TGTGCCAGCAGCTTAAGTGGGAACACCGGGGAGCTGTTTTTT. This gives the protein CASSLSGNTGELFF.

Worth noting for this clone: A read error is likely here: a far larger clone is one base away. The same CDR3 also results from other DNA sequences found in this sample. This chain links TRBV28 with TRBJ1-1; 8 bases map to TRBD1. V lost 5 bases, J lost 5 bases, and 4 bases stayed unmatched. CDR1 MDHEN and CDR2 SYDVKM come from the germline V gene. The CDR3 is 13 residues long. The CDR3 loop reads CASSQQGGTEAFF. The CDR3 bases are TGTGCCAGCAGTCAACAGGGGGGGACTGAAGCTTTCTTT.

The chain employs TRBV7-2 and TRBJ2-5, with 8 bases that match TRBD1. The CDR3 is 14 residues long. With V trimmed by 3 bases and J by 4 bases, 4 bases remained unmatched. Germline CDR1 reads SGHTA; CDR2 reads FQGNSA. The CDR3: CASSLLTGGETQYF. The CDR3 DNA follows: TGTGCCAGCAGCTTGCTAACAGGGGGAGAGACCCAGTACTTC.

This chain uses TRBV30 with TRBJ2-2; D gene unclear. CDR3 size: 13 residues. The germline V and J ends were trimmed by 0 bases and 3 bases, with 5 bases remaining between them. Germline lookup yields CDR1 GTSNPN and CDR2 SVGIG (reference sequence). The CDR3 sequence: CAWSVRHTGELFF. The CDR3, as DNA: TGTGCCTGGAGTGTACGGCACACCGGGGAGCTGTTTTTT.

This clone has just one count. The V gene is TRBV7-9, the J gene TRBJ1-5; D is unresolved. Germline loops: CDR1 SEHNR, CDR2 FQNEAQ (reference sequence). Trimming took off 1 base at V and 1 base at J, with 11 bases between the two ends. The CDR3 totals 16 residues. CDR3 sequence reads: CASSLVIGSSNQPQHF. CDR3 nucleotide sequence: TGTGCCAGCAGCTTAGTAATAGGGTCAAGCAATCAGCCCCAGCATTTT.

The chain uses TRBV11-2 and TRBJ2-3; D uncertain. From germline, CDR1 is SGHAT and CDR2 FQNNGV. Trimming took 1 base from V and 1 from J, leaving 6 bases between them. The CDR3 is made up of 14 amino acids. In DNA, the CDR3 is TGTGCCAGCAGCTTAGTGGTCGGCACAGATACGCAGTATTTT. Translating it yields CASSLVVGTDTQYF. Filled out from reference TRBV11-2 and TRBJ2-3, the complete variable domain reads EAGVAQSPRYKIIEKRQSVAFWCNPISGHATLYWYQQILGQGPKLLIQFQNNGVVDDSQLPKDRFSAERLKGVDSTLKIQPAKLEDSAVYLCASSLVVGTDTQYFGPGTRLTVL.

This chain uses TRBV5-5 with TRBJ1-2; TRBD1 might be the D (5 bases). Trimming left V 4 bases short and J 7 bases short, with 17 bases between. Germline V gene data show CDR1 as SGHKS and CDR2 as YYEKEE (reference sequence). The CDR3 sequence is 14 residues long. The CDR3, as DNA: TGTGCCAGCAGCCCCCTGACAGAGGATCGTGGCTACACCTTC. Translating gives CASSPLTEDRGYTF.

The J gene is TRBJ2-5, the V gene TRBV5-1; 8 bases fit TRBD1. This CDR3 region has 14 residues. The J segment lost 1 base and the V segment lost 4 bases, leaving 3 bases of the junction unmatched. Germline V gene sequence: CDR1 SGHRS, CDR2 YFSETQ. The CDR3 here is CASSRGTGQETQYF. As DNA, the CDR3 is TGCGCCAGCAGCCGAGGGACAGGCCAAGAGACCCAGTACTTC. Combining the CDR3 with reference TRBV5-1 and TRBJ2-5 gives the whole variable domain KAGVTQTPRYLIKTRGQQVTLSCSPISGHRSVSWYQQTPGQGLQFLFEYFSETQRNKGNFPGRFSGRQFSNSRSEMNVSTLELGDSALYLCASSRGTGQETQYFGPGTRLLVL.

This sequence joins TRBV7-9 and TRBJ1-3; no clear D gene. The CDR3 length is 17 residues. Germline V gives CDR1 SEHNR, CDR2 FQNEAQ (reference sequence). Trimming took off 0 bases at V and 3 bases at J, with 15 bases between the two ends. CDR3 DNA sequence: TGTGCCAGCAGCTTAGCGCTAGCTGGGCTAGGTGGAAACACCATATATTTT. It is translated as CASSLALAGLGGNTIYF.

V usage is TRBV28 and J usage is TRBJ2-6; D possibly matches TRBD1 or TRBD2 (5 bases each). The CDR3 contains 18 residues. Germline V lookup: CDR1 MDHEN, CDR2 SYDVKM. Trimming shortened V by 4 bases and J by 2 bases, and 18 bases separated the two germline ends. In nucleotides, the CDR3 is TGTGCCAGCAGTTCTGCTAGGACACTGGGGGCTGGGGCCAACGTCCTGACTTTC. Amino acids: CASSSARTLGAGANVLTF. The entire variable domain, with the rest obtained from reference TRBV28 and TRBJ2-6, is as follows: DVKVTQSSRYLVKRTGEKVFLECVQDMDHENMFWYRQDPGLGLRLIYFSYDVKMKEKGDIPEGYSVSREKKERFSLILESASTNQTSMYLCASSSARTLGAGANVLTFGAGSRLTVL.

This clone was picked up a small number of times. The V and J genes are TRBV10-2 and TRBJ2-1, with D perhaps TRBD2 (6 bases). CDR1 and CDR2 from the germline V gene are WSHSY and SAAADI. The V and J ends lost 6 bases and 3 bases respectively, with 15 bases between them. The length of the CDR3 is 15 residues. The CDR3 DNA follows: TGCGCCAGCAGCGATGTTGGGGGACTCTACAATGAGCAGTTCTTC. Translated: CASSDVGGLYNEQFF.